Following are 10 T cell receptor beta chains from one sample sequenced in a study of cytomegalovirus exposure and HLA in healthy donors. Primers for the PCR totalled 60 Vbeta and 13 Jbeta. Some clones are missing from TCRdb's copy, which holds only in-frame ones; the method was immunoSEQ multiplex PCR. The sample carries about 97,000 clones, around four fifths recorded once. Sequenced material: PBMCs. The receptors derive from a man aged 35-49 years in good health and CMV-seronegative.

This clone was seen only a few times. The chain carries TRBV10-2 and TRBJ1-4, with D perhaps TRBD1 (5 bases). The V gene lost 3 bases and the J gene lost 2 bases, with 13 bases spanning the gap. The CDR3 sequence is 16 residues long. CDR1 is WSHSY and CDR2 is SAAADI in the germline V gene. The CDR3 nucleotides are TGCGCCAGCAGTGATGCGCAAGGGGCTACTAATGAAAAACTGTTTTTT. Residues: CASSDAQGATNEKLFF.

The chain couples TRBV7-9 to TRBJ2-5; 7 nucleotides agree with TRBD1. Germline CDR1 SEHNR, CDR2 FQNEAQ (reference sequence). This CDR3 region has 14 residues. V trimming: 9 bases; J trimming: 0 bases; junction bases outside the gene matches: 7. In nucleotides, the CDR3 is TGTGCCAGTACGGGACAGAGAAACCAAGAGACCCAGTACTTC. It codes for CASTGQRNQETQYF. The complete variable domain, with remaining parts taken from reference TRBV7-9 and TRBJ2-5, reads DTGVSQNPRHKITKRGQNVTFRCDPISEHNRLYWYRQTLGQGPEFLTYFQNEAQLEKSRLLSDRFSAERPKGSFSTLEIQRTEQGDSAMYLCASTGQRNQETQYFGPGTRLLVL.

On this clone: This sample also contains other DNA sequences that code for the same CDR3. This chain joins TRBV4-1 and TRBJ2-1; 14 bases map to TRBD2. Per the germline V gene, CDR1 is MGHRA and CDR2 is YSYEKL. J lost 7 bases, V lost 6 bases, and 5 bases had no gene match. The CDR3 consists of 15 residues. The CDR3 DNA is TGCGCCAGCAGGAGCGGACTAGCGGGGGGTAATGAGCAGTTCTTC. As protein: CASRSGLAGGNEQFF.

The V gene is TRBV19, the J gene TRBJ1-2, with TRBD1 identical over 7 bases. J lost 4 bases, V lost 6 bases, and 8 bases had no gene match. CDR1 is LNHDA and CDR2 is SQIVND in the germline V gene (reference sequence). The CDR3 runs 14 residues. CDR3: CASRWDSLFYGYTF. The CDR3 nucleotides are TGTGCCAGTAGGTGGGACAGCCTTTTCTATGGCTACACCTTC.

The chain carries TRBV4-2 and TRBJ1-3, with 8 bases identical to TRBD1. The germline CDR1 and CDR2 sequences are LGHNA and YNFKEQ. Germline trimming cut 4 bases from V and 7 bases from J; bases unmatched to any gene: 12. The CDR3 is 16 residues long. As DNA, the CDR3 is TGTGCCAGCAGCCGGACAGGGAATACTCTGGGTAACACCATATATTTT. This gives the protein CASSRTGNTLGNTIYF.

This chain uses TRBV6-4 with TRBJ1-6; D unclear. This CDR3 contains 13 residues. CDR1 is MRHNA, CDR2 SNTAGT, per germline. With 6 bases removed from V and 7 bases from J, the gap between germline ends came to 10 bases. CDR3 nucleotides: TGTGCCAGCAGGCGAACAGAGAATTCACCCCTCCACTTT. This translates into CASRRTENSPLHF.

The chain employs TRBV19 and TRBJ1-1; D gene unclear. This CDR3 is 13 amino acids long. Germline V gives CDR1 LNHDA, CDR2 SQIVND (reference sequence). Trimming shortened V by 2 bases and J by 3 bases, and 7 bases separated the two germline ends. CDR3 coding DNA: TGTGCCAGTAGTATAATCCCCTACACTGAAGCTTTCTTT. Protein sequence: CASSIIPYTEAFF.

The V gene is TRBV5-1, the J gene TRBJ1-5; D may be TRBD1 (5 bases). The CDR3 length is 14 residues. Germline CDR1 reads SGHRS; CDR2 reads YFSETQ. V was cut by 2 bases and J by 4 bases, with 10 bases left in between. CDR3 in amino acids: CASSFTGLNQPQHF. CDR3 nucleotide sequence: TGCGCCAGCAGCTTCACAGGCTTGAATCAGCCCCAGCATTTT.

For this clone: Other nucleotide sequences in the sample specify the same CDR3. This chain connects TRBV11-2 to TRBJ2-5; 7 bases agree with TRBD1. CDR1 is SGHAT, CDR2 FQNNGV, per germline. There are 15 residues in the CDR3. The V and J ends lost 5 bases and 3 bases, in that order; junction bases with no gene match: 9. CDR3 coding DNA: TGTGCCAGCAGCAAGCTCTCCGGGACAGAAGAGACCCAGTACTTC. Protein sequence: CASSKLSGTEETQYF.

The rearrangement joins TRBV4-2 to TRBJ1-1, with D unresolved. V was pared by 0 bases and J by 1 base, with 9 bases between. From germline, CDR1 is LGHNA and CDR2 YNFKEQ. The CDR3 extends over 15 amino acids. The CDR3 coding sequence is TGTGCCAGCAGCCAAGAAGTAGGCGGGAACACTGAAGCTTTCTTT. Translated: CASSQEVGGNTEAFF.